The clone carrying this T cell receptor (beta chain) was seen ten or more times. Antigen: not known. This record comes from a study of metastatic and nonmetastatic thyroid tumors. Study-wide background: Patients with malignant and benign thyroid disease provided blood and tumor or nodule tissue, whose repertoires were compared.

Under the authors' procedure: The distant-metastasis classifier for papillary thyroid cancer was built from CDR3 differences across clinicopathological groups. TCRdb reassembled clones from the PCR reads with MiXCR. For this entry, the V and J calls and clone size follow TCRdb and not the study's own pipeline. The data show more than 8,500 clones, with roughly 21% seen just once and roughly a sixth held by the top ten. Prior to thyroid surgery, none of the patients had received any treatment. General observations from the study: The study reportedly found significantly higher TCR beta diversity in malignant thyroid tumors than benign nodules, in blood and tumor.

Germline V gives CDR1 KGHDR, CDR2 SFDVKD. This CDR3 contains 13 residues. The V and J ends lost 4 bases and 3 bases respectively, with 8 bases between them. Sequenced input: adjacent normal tissue. The receptor was derived from a female donor with papillary thyroid cancer or a benign thyroid nodule (not recorded which). Some clones in this sample may be carry-over from other donors' samples. The chain joins TRBV24-1 to TRBJ1-1; D not certain. The CDR3 sequence is CATSERQDTEAFF. DNA for the CDR3: TGTGCCACCAGTGAGAGGCAGGACACTGAAGCTTTCTTT.